Listed here are 19 T cell receptor beta chains from one sample, sequenced in a study of CD8 T cells in Susac syndrome. Reverse transcription of about 0.45 to 1 ug RNA was carried out with random hexamers. A single record per CDR3 protein comes from TCRdb applying MiXCR to the immunoSEQ multiplex PCR reads. Of about 300,000 distinct CDR3 sequences detected, about 91% appear once; the ten largest clones hold 0.06% to 0.075%. Sequenced material: CD4+ T cells from PBMCs. These receptors were collected from a human donor with multiple sclerosis.

The chain employs TRBV9 and TRBJ2-1; 11 positions match TRBD2. Germline loops: CDR1 SGDLS, CDR2 YYNGEE. The J segment lost 13 bases and the V segment lost 2 bases, leaving 8 bases of the junction unmatched. This CDR3 is 14 amino acids long. CDR3 in DNA: TGTGCCAGCAGCGTTGGTAGCGGGGGGGCTCAACAGTTCTTC. Its translation: CASSVGSGGAQQFF.

Regarding this clonotype: At one end, the junction sequence differs from germline, possibly due to a read error. The chain uses TRBV9 and TRBJ2-2; TRBD2 is a possible D gene (6 bases). The CDR3 sequence is 17 residues long. Germline CDR1 SGDLS, CDR2 YYNGEE. The DNA for the CDR3 is TGTGCCAGCAGCGTAGCGACGAGAGGTAGCAAGGGCGGGGAGCTTTTTTTT. As protein: CASSVATRGSKGGELFF.

This sequence joins TRBV3-1 and TRBJ1-2; 7 nucleotides line up with TRBD1. CDR3 size: 14 residues. V lost 6 bases and J lost 5; bases outside the gene matches: 9. Germline V gene lookup returns CDR1 LGHDT and CDR2 YNNKEL (reference sequence). The CDR3 nucleotides are TGTGCCAGCAGTCCAAACCGGGACAGATATGGCTACACCTTC. Translating it yields CASSPNRDRYGYTF.

The chain is built from TRBV7-3 and TRBJ2-2, with unresolved D. The V and J ends lost 5 bases and 5 bases respectively, with 12 bases between them. The V gene's germline CDR1 is SGHTA and CDR2 FQGTGA. The CDR3 spans 14 residues. The CDR3: CASSPLVGTGELFF. CDR3 nucleotide sequence: TGTGCCAGCAGCCCCCTCGTGGGGACCGGGGAGCTGTTTTTT.

This chain joins TRBV11-1 and TRBJ2-7; D not resolved. CDR1 SGHAT and CDR2 FQDESV come from the germline V gene (reference sequence). The CDR3 is made up of 11 amino acids. The germline V and J ends were trimmed by 4 bases and 3 bases, with 4 bases remaining between them. The CDR3: CASSSIYEQYF. The CDR3 region has the DNA TGTGCCAGCAGCTCTATCTACGAGCAGTACTTC. The entire variable domain, with the rest obtained from reference TRBV11-1 and TRBJ2-7, is as follows: EAEVAQSPRYKITEKSQAVAFWCDPISGHATLYWYRQILGQGPELLVQFQDESVVDDSQLPKDRFSAERLKGVDSTLKIQPAELGDSAMYLCASSSIYEQYFGPGTRLTVT.

CDR3 sequence reads: CSAPGVANTEAFF. The CDR3 nucleotides are TGCAGCGCGCCAGGGGTTGCGAACACTGAAGCTTTCTTT. The chain uses TRBV29-1 and TRBJ1-1; D perhaps matches TRBD1 (6 bases). The germline V gene encodes CDR1 SQVTM and CDR2 ANQGSEA. CDR3 size: 13 residues. Between the trimmed V and J ends, which lost 7 bases and 1 base, there was a span of 13 bases.

In DNA form, the CDR3 reads TGTGCCAGTAGTATCGGGACTAGCGGGGCCTATCGCTACGAGCAGTACTTC. Its translation: CASSIGTSGAYRYEQYF. V gene TRBV19 combines with J gene TRBJ2-7; 13 positions agree with TRBD2. J lost 3 bases, V lost 3 bases, and 8 bases had no gene match. Germline-derived CDR1 and CDR2 are LNHDA and SQIVND (reference sequence). The CDR3 has 17 residues. Looking up the rest from reference TRBV19 and TRBJ2-7 gives the full variable domain: DGGITQSPKYLFRKEGQNVTLSCEQNLNHDAMYWYRQDPGQGLRLIYYSQIVNDFQKGDIAEGYSVSREKKESFPLTVTSAQKNPTAFYLCASSIGTSGAYRYEQYFGPGTRLTVT.

This chain joins TRBV12-5 and TRBJ1-5, with 12 bases that match TRBD1. The CDR3 spans 19 residues. Germline V gene sequence: CDR1 LGHNT, CDR2 FRNRAP. V was pared by 0 bases and J by 1 base, with 7 bases of the junction left unmatched. CDR3 in amino acids: CASGLVTGTGGRSNQPQHF. In DNA, the CDR3 is TGTGCTAGTGGTTTGGTAACCGGGACAGGGGGCCGAAGCAATCAGCCCCAGCATTTT.

In DNA, the CDR3 is TGCAGTGCGCCGGCAGGGAACAATGAGCAGTTCTTC. Amino acid sequence: CSAPAGNNEQFF. This sequence joins TRBV20-1 and TRBJ2-1, with D tentatively TRBD1 (5 bases). Deletions cut 6 bases from V and 5 bases from J, with 11 bases between. The CDR3 is 12 amino acids. Germline CDR1 and CDR2: DFQATT and SNEGSKA (reference sequence).

The rearrangement uses TRBV7-2 and TRBJ2-7, with a weak D call TRBD1 (5 bases). Trimming removed 1 base from V and 5 bases from J, with 12 bases in between. The CDR3 has 14 residues. Germline V CDR1 and CDR2: SGHTA, FQGNSA. This chain's CDR3 is CASSLGRGWDEQYF. In nucleotides, the CDR3 is TGTGCCAGCAGCTTAGGAAGGGGATGGGACGAGCAGTACTTC.

This rearrangement joins TRBV19 to TRBJ2-5; D possibly uses TRBD1 or TRBD2 (5 bases each). This CDR3 is built from 14 residues. Germline lookup yields CDR1 LNHDA and CDR2 SQIVND (reference sequence). V gave up 4 bases and J gave up 2 bases, with 11 bases separating them. As DNA, the CDR3 is TGTGCCAGTAGTACCCGGGACGGTCAAGAGACCCAGTACTTC. As protein: CASSTRDGQETQYF.

This chain uses TRBV7-9 with TRBJ2-1; D assignment may be TRBD1 or TRBD2 (6 bases each). Per germline, CDR1 SEHNR and CDR2 FQNEAQ (reference sequence). The CDR3 consists of 19 residues. Trimming left V 1 base short and J 0 bases short, with 19 bases between. The CDR3 here is CASSLGSGTSRGSYNEQFF. The CDR3 coding sequence is TGTGCCAGCAGCTTAGGGTCCGGGACTTCCAGGGGCTCCTACAATGAGCAGTTCTTC. Complete variable domain (other parts from reference TRBV7-9 and TRBJ2-1): DTGVSQNPRHKITKRGQNVTFRCDPISEHNRLYWYRQTLGQGPEFLTYFQNEAQLEKSRLLSDRFSAERPKGSFSTLEIQRTEQGDSAMYLCASSLGSGTSRGSYNEQFFGPGTRLTVL.

The table lists this clonotype with a count of one. The genes are TRBV12-3 or TRBV12-4 and TRBJ1-1, with 10 positions matching TRBD1. J lost 5 bases, V lost 3 bases, and 6 bases had no gene match. The CDR3 runs 15 residues. The CDR3 spells CASSFRTGGRTEAFF. The DNA of the CDR3 is TGTGCCAGCAGTTTTAGGACAGGGGGGAGGACTGAAGCTTTCTTT.

This chain links TRBV7-9 with TRBJ2-7, with 10 bases fitting TRBD2. Germline values: CDR1 SEHNR, CDR2 FQNEAQ (reference sequence). J lost 10 bases, V lost 1 base, and 10 bases had no gene match. This CDR3 is built from 15 residues. CDR3: CASSLDGRAGGYQYF. The CDR3 nucleotides are TGTGCCAGCAGCTTAGACGGCCGAGCGGGAGGGTATCAGTACTTC.

The CDR3 sequence is CAWDRDRGNTEAFF. DNA for the CDR3: TGTGCCTGGGACCGGGACCGAGGGAACACTGAAGCTTTCTTT. The chain employs TRBV30 and TRBJ1-1, with D maybe TRBD1 (5 bases). The CDR3 has 14 residues. CDR1 GTSNPN and CDR2 SVGIG come from the germline V gene (reference sequence). V shed 5 bases and J shed 1 base, with 14 bases lying between them.

This rearrangement joins TRBV6-2 or TRBV6-3 to TRBJ2-2, with 7 bases identical to TRBD1. This CDR3 contains 15 residues. V shed 4 bases and J 2 bases; nucleotides not matched to a gene: 4. Germline V CDR1 and CDR2: MNHEY, SVGEGT. In DNA, the CDR3 is TGTGCCAGCAGTTTCGACAGGGCCAACACCGGGGAGCTGTTTTTT. The encoded protein is CASSFDRANTGELFF.

V usage is TRBV20-1 and J usage is TRBJ2-1; 10 nucleotides line up with TRBD2. The CDR3 runs 14 residues. Trimming at V came to 3 bases and at J to 8 bases, leaving 7 bases not matched to a gene. CDR1 DFQATT and CDR2 SNEGSKA come from the germline V gene (reference sequence). In DNA form, the CDR3 reads TGCAGTGCTAGTGTGGCTAGCGGGAGATATGAGCAGTTCTTC. Amino acids: CSASVASGRYEQFF.

This clonotype has more than one count but fewer than ten. The chain recombines TRBV30 with TRBJ2-5; D possibly uses TRBD1 or TRBD2 (7 bases each). This CDR3 contains 19 residues. Trimming cost V 2 bases and J 2 bases, with 27 bases left between them. The V gene's germline CDR1 is GTSNPN and CDR2 SVGIG (reference sequence). The CDR3 DNA reads as TGTGCCTGGAGTTGGTACAGGGGAATTTTAGTCGGGGGGCAAGAGACCCAGTACTTC. It codes for CAWSWYRGILVGGQETQYF.

The chain joins TRBV28 to TRBJ1-5; unclear D gene. V lost 2 bases to trimming and J lost 2 bases, with 10 bases between them. The CDR3 loop spans 15 amino acids. Germline-derived CDR1 and CDR2 are MDHEN and SYDVKM. As DNA, the CDR3 is TGTGCCAGCAGTTTACTACGACGGGGCAATCAGCCCCAGCATTTT. Its protein product is CASSLLRRGNQPQHF.